The rows below give T cell receptor beta chains drawn from one sample of a study of CD8 T cells in ankylosing spondylitis. TCRdb itself ran the 5' RACE reads through MiXCR, one entry per CDR3 protein. Among around 130,000 distinct CDR3 sequences listed, more than 6.5% were seen once. The material sequenced was blood, either unsorted or a sorted T cell fraction (not recorded which). The receptors originated from a male donor with ankylosing spondylitis or in good health (not recorded which). The CDR3 runs from the conserved cysteine through the conserved F or W. The D gene is left open where the match is weak. Part of the rows lack a size; the others show once, few, many or a class for expanded clones.

cdr3_nt: TGTGCCAGCAGCATCCTAGACAGGGGGCGCAAAGTTTTCTTT
cdr3_aa: CASSILDRGRKVFF
clone_size: many
v_call: TRBV12-3/TRBV12-4
d_call: TRBD1
cdr3_length: 14
j_call: TRBJ1-1

cdr3_nt: TGTGCCATCCGCGGCGGGATCACAGATACGCAGTATTTT
cdr3_aa: CAIRGGITDTQYF
clone_size: many
v_call: TRBV12-3/TRBV12-4
d_call: .
cdr3_length: 13
j_call: TRBJ2-3

cdr3_nt: TGTGCTAGTGGTTTGTACAGCCCGAACACTGAAGCTTTCTTT
cdr3_aa: CASGLYSPNTEAFF
clone_size: many
v_call: TRBV12-5
d_call: .
cdr3_length: 14
j_call: TRBJ1-1

cdr3_nt: TGCAGCGTTGAATTGGGCCAGGGGGGCAATCAGCCCCAGCATTTT
cdr3_aa: CSVELGQGGNQPQHF
clone_size: many
v_call: TRBV29-1
d_call: TRBD1
cdr3_length: 15
j_call: TRBJ1-5

cdr3_nt: TGCGCCAGCAGCTCCGGGACAGCAGGGGACGAGCAGTACTTC
cdr3_aa: CASSSGTAGDEQYF
clone_size: many
v_call: TRBV5-1
d_call: TRBD1
cdr3_length: 14
j_call: TRBJ2-7

cdr3_nt: TGTGCCATCACAATAGATGAGGGGAGGCTCACAGATACGCAGTATTTT
cdr3_aa: CAITIDEGRLTDTQYF
clone_size: many
v_call: TRBV10-3
d_call: .
cdr3_length: 16
j_call: TRBJ2-3

cdr3_nt: TGCAGTGCTATCCAAGGCGGGGGGGCCTACAATGAGCAGTTCTTC
cdr3_aa: CSAIQGGGAYNEQFF
clone_size: many
v_call: TRBV20-1
d_call: TRBD2
cdr3_length: 15
j_call: TRBJ2-1

cdr3_nt: TGCGCCAGCAGCTTGGATGGGGCCGCGGGGGGCTACACCTTC
cdr3_aa: CASSLDGAAGGYTF
clone_size: many
v_call: TRBV5-1
d_call: .
cdr3_length: 14
j_call: TRBJ1-2

cdr3_nt: TGTGCCAGCAGCTTAGAGCCGGGCCTGAACACTGAAGCTTTCTTT
cdr3_aa: CASSLEPGLNTEAFF
clone_size: many
v_call: TRBV7-2
d_call: .
cdr3_length: 15
j_call: TRBJ1-1

cdr3_nt: TGTGCCAGCAGCCGAGACAGGACGTTACGGTCGGCTTTCTTT
cdr3_aa: CASSRDRTLRSAFF
clone_size: many
v_call: TRBV12-3/TRBV12-4
d_call: .
cdr3_length: 14
j_call: TRBJ1-1

cdr3_nt: TGTGCCAGCTGTGTTTACCGGGGACAGACCACTACCTCTGGAAACACCATATATTTT
cdr3_aa: CASCVYRGQTTTSGNTIYF
clone_size: few
v_call: TRBV2
d_call: TRBD1
cdr3_length: 19
j_call: TRBJ1-3

cdr3_nt: TGTGCCAGCAGCTTACGAGGGAGCGGTGAAAAACTGTTTTTT
cdr3_aa: CASSLRGSGEKLFF
clone_size: .
v_call: TRBV5-5
d_call: .
cdr3_length: 14
j_call: TRBJ1-4

cdr3_nt: TGCAGTGCTAGAGGAGACCAGGGGTCCTACAATGAGCAGTTCTTC
cdr3_aa: CSARGDQGSYNEQFF
clone_size: many
v_call: TRBV20-1
d_call: .
cdr3_length: 15
j_call: TRBJ2-1

cdr3_nt: TGTGCCAGCGGCCTCGGGGAAGATACGCAGTATTTT
cdr3_aa: CASGLGEDTQYF
clone_size: many
v_call: TRBV5-6
d_call: .
cdr3_length: 12
j_call: TRBJ2-3

cdr3_nt: TGTGCCAGTAGTCACGGGCTGGGGTACAATGAGCAGTTCTTC
cdr3_aa: CASSHGLGYNEQFF
clone_size: few
v_call: TRBV19
d_call: .
cdr3_length: 14
j_call: TRBJ2-1

cdr3_nt: TGTGCCAGCAAGGGGAGGGGGGGCTTGAACACTGAAGCTTTCTTT
cdr3_aa: CASKGRGGLNTEAFF
clone_size: .
v_call: TRBV12-3/TRBV12-4
d_call: .
cdr3_length: 15
j_call: TRBJ1-1

cdr3_nt: TGTGCCAGCAGTCGGGACAGTGGTACCTACGAGCAGTACTTC
cdr3_aa: CASSRDSGTYEQYF
clone_size: many
v_call: TRBV12-3/TRBV12-4
d_call: TRBD1
cdr3_length: 14
j_call: TRBJ2-7

cdr3_nt: TGTGCCAGCAGCCTACAGGGGGGGTCCGGAGATACGCAGTATTTT
cdr3_aa: CASSLQGGSGDTQYF
clone_size: many
v_call: TRBV3-1
d_call: .
cdr3_length: 15
j_call: TRBJ2-3

cdr3_nt: TGCGCCAGCAGCCCCGGGACAGGGAACTACGAGCAGTACTTC
cdr3_aa: CASSPGTGNYEQYF
clone_size: many
v_call: TRBV5-1
d_call: TRBD1
cdr3_length: 14
j_call: TRBJ2-7

cdr3_nt: TGTGCCAGCAGCTTAGACGGGAGAGGCAATGAGCAGTTCTTC
cdr3_aa: CASSLDGRGNEQFF
clone_size: many
v_call: TRBV7-2
d_call: .
cdr3_length: 14
j_call: TRBJ2-1

cdr3_nt: TGCGCCAGCAGCTTGGTCGCCTCCTACGCGGAGACCCAGTACTTC
cdr3_aa: CASSLVASYAETQYF
clone_size: many
v_call: TRBV5-1
d_call: .
cdr3_length: 15
j_call: TRBJ2-5

cdr3_nt: TGTGCCAGCAGTTTAGTAGGGCCGGGGGAGCAGTACTTC
cdr3_aa: CASSLVGPGEQYF
clone_size: many
v_call: TRBV12-3/TRBV12-4
d_call: .
cdr3_length: 13
j_call: TRBJ2-7

cdr3_nt: TGTGCCAGCAGTGAAAGGGCGGGCAGGGTAATCGAGACCCAGTACTTC
cdr3_aa: CASSERAGRVIETQYF
clone_size: many
v_call: TRBV2
d_call: .
cdr3_length: 16
j_call: TRBJ2-5

cdr3_nt: TGTGCCAGCAGTTATCGGGGGGGCATGGGTACTGAAGCTTTCTTT
cdr3_aa: CASSYRGGMGTEAFF
clone_size: many
v_call: TRBV12-3/TRBV12-4
d_call: .
cdr3_length: 15
j_call: TRBJ1-1

cdr3_nt: TGCGCCAGCAGCTTGGACCGGGACAGGGTCTCACCCGGGGAGCTGTTTTTT
cdr3_aa: CASSLDRDRVSPGELFF
clone_size: many
v_call: TRBV5-1
d_call: TRBD1
cdr3_length: 17
j_call: TRBJ2-2

cdr3_nt: TGTGCCTGGGATTTGGGACAGTCGGGGACCGGGGAGCTGTTTTTT
cdr3_aa: CAWDLGQSGTGELFF
clone_size: many
v_call: TRBV30
d_call: TRBD1
cdr3_length: 15
j_call: TRBJ2-2

cdr3_nt: TGCGCCACCCAAAGCGGGAGGGCCTCAGATACGCAGTATTTT
cdr3_aa: CATQSGRASDTQYF
clone_size: many
v_call: TRBV5-1
d_call: TRBD2
cdr3_length: 14
j_call: TRBJ2-3

cdr3_nt: TGCGCCAGCAGCCAGCAGGGGCTTCGGACAGATACGCAGTATTTT
cdr3_aa: CASSQQGLRTDTQYF
clone_size: many
v_call: TRBV5-1
d_call: .
cdr3_length: 15
j_call: TRBJ2-3